This TCR beta chain appears in the sequencing data of a study of cytomegalovirus exposure and HLA in healthy donors. Overall study findings and caveats: TCR beta V- and J-gene trimming was later associated with a missense DCLRE1C variant. In an earlier analysis, about 87% or about 30%: the productive usage of most TCR beta V segments.

These donors counted as nominally healthy when sampled, but unrecorded immune exposures were likely. With regard to this clone: Its specificity is unknown.

Primers for the PCR totalled 60 Vbeta and 13 Jbeta. Sequencing used immunoSEQ multiplex PCR; TCRdb keeps in-frame clones, though not all of them. Here the sample spans approximately 85,000 clones, roughly 80% being singletons. Germline-derived CDR1 and CDR2 are SGDLS and YYNGEE. This CDR3 region has 14 residues. The V end lost 2 bases, the J end lost 2 bases, and 11 bases lay between the germline ends. This sequence was found in a man aged 45-65 years in good health and CMV-seropositive. The chain couples TRBV9 to TRBJ2-7; a weak D match, TRBD1 (5 bases). The sequenced sample consisted of PBMCs. Here the CDR3 reads CASSVGWGAYEQYF. The CDR3 DNA sequence: TGTGCCAGCAGCGTTGGGTGGGGCGCCTACGAGCAGTACTTC.